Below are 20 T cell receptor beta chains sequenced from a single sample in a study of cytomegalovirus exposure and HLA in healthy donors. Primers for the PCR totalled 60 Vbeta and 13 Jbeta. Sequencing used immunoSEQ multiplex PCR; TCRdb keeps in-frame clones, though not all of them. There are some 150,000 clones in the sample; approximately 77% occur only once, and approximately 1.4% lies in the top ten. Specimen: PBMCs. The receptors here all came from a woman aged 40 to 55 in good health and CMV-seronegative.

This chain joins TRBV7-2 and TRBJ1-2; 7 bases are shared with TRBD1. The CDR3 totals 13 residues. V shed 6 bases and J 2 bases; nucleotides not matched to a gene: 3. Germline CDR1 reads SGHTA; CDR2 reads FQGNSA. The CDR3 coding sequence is TGTGCCAGCAGTCCGGACAGGAACTATGGCTACACCTTC. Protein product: CASSPDRNYGYTF.

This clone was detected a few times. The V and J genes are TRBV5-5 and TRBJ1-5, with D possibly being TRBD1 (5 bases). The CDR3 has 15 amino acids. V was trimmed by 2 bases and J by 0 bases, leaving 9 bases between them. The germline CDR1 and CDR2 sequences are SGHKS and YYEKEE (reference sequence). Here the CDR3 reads CASSFQGGSNQPQHF. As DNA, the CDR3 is TGTGCCAGCAGCTTCCAGGGCGGTAGCAATCAGCCCCAGCATTTT. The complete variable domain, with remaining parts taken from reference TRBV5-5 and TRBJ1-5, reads DAGVTQSPTHLIKTRGQQVTLRCSPISGHKSVSWYQQVLGQGPQFIFQYYEKEERGRGNFPDRFSARQFPNYSSELNVNALLLGDSALYLCASSFQGGSNQPQHFGDGTRLSIL.

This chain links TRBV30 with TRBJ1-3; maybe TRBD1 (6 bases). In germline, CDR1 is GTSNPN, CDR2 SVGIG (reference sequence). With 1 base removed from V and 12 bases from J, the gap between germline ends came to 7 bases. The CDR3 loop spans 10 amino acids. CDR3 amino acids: CAWSGTVIYF. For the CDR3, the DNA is TGTGCCTGGAGTGGGACAGTCATATATTTT.

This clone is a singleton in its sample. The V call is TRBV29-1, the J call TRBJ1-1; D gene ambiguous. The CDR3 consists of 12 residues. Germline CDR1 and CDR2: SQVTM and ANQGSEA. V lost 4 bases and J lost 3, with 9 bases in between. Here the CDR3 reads CSVVRADTEAFF. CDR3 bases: TGCAGCGTTGTCCGAGCGGACACTGAAGCTTTCTTT.

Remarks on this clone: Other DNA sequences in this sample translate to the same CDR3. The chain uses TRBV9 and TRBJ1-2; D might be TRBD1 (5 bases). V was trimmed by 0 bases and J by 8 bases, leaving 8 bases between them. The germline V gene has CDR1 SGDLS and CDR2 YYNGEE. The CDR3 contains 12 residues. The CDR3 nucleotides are TGTGCCAGCAGCGTAGGGCAGGGAGGCTACACCTTC. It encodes CASSVGQGGYTF.

The CDR3 sequence: CASSQESGQGGTQYF. The CDR3 DNA follows: TGTGCCAGCAGCCAAGAATCGGGACAGGGGGGGACCCAGTACTTC. The rearrangement joins TRBV4-2 to TRBJ2-5; 11 positions match TRBD1. The CDR3 extends over 15 amino acids. Germline values: CDR1 LGHNA, CDR2 YNFKEQ. V lost 0 bases and J lost 7; bases outside the gene matches: 4.

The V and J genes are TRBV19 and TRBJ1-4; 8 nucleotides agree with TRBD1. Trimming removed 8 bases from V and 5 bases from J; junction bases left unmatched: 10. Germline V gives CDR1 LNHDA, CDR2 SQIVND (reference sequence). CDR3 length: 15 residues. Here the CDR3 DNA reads TGTGCCAGTCGTTCAGGGGGCCGGAGCAATGAAAAACTGTTTTTT. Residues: CASRSGGRSNEKLFF.

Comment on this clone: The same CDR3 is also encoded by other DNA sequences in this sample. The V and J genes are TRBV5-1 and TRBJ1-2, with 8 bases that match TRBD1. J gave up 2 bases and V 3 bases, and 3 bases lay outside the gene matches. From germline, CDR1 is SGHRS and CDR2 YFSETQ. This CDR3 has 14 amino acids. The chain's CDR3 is CASSSGQGNYGYTF. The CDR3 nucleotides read TGCGCCAGCAGCTCAGGACAGGGAAACTATGGCTACACCTTC.

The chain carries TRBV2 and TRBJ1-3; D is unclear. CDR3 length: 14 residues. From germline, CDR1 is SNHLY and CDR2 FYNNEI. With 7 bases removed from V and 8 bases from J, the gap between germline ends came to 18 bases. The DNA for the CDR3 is TGTGCCAGCAACCCGCTCACAGCTATAGACACCATATATTTT. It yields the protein CASNPLTAIDTIYF.

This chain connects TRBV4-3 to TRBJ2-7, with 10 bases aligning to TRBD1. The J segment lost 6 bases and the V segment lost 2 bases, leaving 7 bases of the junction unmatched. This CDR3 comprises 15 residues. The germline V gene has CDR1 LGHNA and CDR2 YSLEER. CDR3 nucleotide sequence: TGCGCCAGCAGCCAAATTGGGACAGGGGAAGGCGAGCAGTACTTC. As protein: CASSQIGTGEGEQYF.

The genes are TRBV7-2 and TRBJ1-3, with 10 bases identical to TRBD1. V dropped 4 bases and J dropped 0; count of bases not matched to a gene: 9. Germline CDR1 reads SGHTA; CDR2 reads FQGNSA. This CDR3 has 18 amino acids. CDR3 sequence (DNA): TGTGCCAGCAGCTCCCCCCAGGGACAGGGGTTCTCTGGAAACACCATATATTTT. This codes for CASSSPQGQGFSGNTIYF.

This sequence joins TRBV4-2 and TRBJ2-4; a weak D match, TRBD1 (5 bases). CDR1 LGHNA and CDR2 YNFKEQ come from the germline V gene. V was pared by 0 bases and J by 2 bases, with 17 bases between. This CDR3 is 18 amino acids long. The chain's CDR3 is CASSQDAGKGLSKNIQYF. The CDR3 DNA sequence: TGTGCCAGCAGCCAAGATGCAGGGAAGGGGTTATCCAAAAACATTCAGTACTTC.

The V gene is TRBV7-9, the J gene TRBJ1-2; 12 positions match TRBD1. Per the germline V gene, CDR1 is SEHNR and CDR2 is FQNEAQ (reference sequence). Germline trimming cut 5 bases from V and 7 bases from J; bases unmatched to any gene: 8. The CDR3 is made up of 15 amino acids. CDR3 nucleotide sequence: TGTGCCAGCAGCCGGCGGGACAGGGGGCGAGCTGGCTACACCTTC. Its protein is CASSRRDRGRAGYTF.

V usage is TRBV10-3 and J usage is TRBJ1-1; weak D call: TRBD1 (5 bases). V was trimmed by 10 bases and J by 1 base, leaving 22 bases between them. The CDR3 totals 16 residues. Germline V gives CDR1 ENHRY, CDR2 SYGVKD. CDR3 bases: TGTGCCACCGACTCGGGGGGTACAATGACGAACACTGAAGCTTTCTTT. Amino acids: CATDSGGTMTNTEAFF.

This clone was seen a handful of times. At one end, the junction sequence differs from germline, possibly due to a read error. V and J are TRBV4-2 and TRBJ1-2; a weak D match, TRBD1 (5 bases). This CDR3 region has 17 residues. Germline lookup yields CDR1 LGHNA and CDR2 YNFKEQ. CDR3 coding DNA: TGTGCCAGCAGCCAAGAGCCGAGGCATGGGGAGGGGAATGGCTACCCCTTC. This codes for CASSQEPRHGEGNGYPF.

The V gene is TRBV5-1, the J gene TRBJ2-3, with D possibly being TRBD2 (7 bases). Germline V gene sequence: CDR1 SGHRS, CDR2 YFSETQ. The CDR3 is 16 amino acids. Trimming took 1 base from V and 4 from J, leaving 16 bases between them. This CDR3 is CASSLPEGGQADTQYF. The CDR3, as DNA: TGCGCCAGCAGCTTGCCGGAGGGGGGGCAGGCAGATACGCAGTATTTT.

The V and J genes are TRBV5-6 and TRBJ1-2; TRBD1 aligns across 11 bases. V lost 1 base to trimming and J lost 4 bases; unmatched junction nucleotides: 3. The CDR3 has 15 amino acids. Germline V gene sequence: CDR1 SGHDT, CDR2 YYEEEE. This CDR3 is CASSLPGTGGYGYTF. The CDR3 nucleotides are TGTGCCAGCAGCTTGCCCGGGACAGGGGGCTATGGCTACACCTTC.

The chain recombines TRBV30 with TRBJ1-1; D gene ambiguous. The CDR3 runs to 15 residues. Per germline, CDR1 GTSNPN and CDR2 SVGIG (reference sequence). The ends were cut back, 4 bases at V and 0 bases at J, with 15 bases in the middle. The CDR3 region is CAWMDAGRLNTEAFF. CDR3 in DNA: TGTGCCTGGATGGACGCGGGCCGGTTGAACACTGAAGCTTTCTTT. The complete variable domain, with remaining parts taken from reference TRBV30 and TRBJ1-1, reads SQTIHQWPATLVQPVGSPLSLECTVEGTSNPNLYWYRQAAGRGLQLLFYSVGIGQISSEVPQNLSASRPQDRQFILSSKKLLLSDSGFYLCAWMDAGRLNTEAFFGQGTRLTVV.

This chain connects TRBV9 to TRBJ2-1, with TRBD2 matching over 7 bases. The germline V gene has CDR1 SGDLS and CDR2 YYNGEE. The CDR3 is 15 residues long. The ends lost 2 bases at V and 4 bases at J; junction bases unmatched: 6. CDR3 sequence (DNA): TGTGCCAGCAGCGTCAGCGGGGCCCCATACAATGAGCAGTTCTTC. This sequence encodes CASSVSGAPYNEQFF.

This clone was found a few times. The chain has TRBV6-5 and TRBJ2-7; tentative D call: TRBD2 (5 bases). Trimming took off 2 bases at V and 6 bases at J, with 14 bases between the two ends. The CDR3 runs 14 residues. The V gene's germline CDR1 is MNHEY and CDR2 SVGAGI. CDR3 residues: CASSYTIGRGEQYF. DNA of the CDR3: TGTGCCAGCAGTTACACGATAGGGAGAGGCGAGCAGTACTTC.